Each of the 2 T cell receptor beta chains below was sequenced from the same sample in a study of OX40 agonist ivuxolimab in advanced cancers. The assay was immunoSEQ multiplex PCR, and TCRdb's table has in-frame clones only and misses some. Of about 100,000 clones detected, about 96% appear once; the ten largest clones hold around 2%. The input for sequencing was CD4+ or CD8+ T cells sorted from blood, taken in a trial of the OX40 agonist ivuxolimab. These receptors came from an adult with an advanced solid tumor such as melanoma, head and neck, liver or kidney cancer.

The J gene is TRBJ2-1, the V gene TRBV7-9; D is unclear. The CDR3 is made up of 13 amino acids. Trimming took 5 bases from V and 9 from J, leaving 14 bases between them. Germline assignment: CDR1 SEHNR and CDR2 FQNEAQ (reference sequence). The CDR3 here is CASSPPAGGEQFF. For the CDR3, the DNA is TGTGCCAGCAGCCCGCCGGCCGGTGGTGAGCAGTTCTTC.

The J gene is TRBJ2-1, the V gene TRBV28, with unresolved D. The CDR3 is 14 amino acids. The V and J ends lost 5 bases and 4 bases respectively, with 12 bases between them. Per germline, CDR1 MDHEN and CDR2 SYDVKM. The CDR3 here is CASSPGEVYNEQFF. CDR3 sequence (DNA): TGTGCCAGCAGTCCAGGCGAGGTATACAATGAGCAGTTCTTC.